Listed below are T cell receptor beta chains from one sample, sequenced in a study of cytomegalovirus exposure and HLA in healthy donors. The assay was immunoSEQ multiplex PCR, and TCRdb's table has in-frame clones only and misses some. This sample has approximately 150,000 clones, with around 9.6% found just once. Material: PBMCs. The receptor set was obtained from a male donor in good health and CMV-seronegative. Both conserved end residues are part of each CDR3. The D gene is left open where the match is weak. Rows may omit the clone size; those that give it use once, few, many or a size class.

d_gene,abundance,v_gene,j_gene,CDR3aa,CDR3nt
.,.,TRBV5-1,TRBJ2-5,CASSLLARKETQYF,TGCGCCAGCAGCTTGTTAGCACGCAAAGAGACCCAGTACTTC
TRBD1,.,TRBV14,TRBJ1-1,CASSPYRGADEAFF,TGTGCCAGCAGCCCTTACAGGGGGGCGGACGAAGCTTTCTTT
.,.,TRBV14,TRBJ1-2,CASSQSGRANYGYTF,TGTGCCAGCAGCCAATCGGGCAGGGCAAACTATGGCTACACCTTC
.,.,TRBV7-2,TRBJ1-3,CASSLVSGGGGNTIYF,TGTGCCAGCAGCTTAGTATCGGGGGGTGGTGGAAACACCATATATTTT
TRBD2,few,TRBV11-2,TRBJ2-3,CASRTTWTSGSTDTQYF,TGTGCCAGCAGGACAACTTGGACTAGCGGAAGCACAGATACGCAGTATTTT
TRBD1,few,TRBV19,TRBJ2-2,CASTSRDRANTGELFF,TGTGCCAGTACCTCACGGGACAGGGCGAACACCGGGGAGCTGTTTTTT
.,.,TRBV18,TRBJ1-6,CASSPGQVGNSPLHF,TGTGCCAGCTCACCTGGGCAGGTTGGAAATTCACCCCTCCACTTT
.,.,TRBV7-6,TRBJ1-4,CASSPDTNEKLFF,TGTGCCAGCAGCCCAGATACGAATGAAAAACTGTTTTTT
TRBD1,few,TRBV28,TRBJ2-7,CASSSRGRYEQYF,TGTGCCAGCAGTTCCAGGGGGCGATACGAGCAGTACTTC
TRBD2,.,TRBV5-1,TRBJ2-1,CASSLGLAGVVHEQFF,TGCGCCAGCAGCTTAGGGCTAGCGGGAGTCGTCCATGAGCAGTTCTTC
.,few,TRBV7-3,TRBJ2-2,CASSQGHLTGELFF,TGTGCCAGCAGCCAAGGACACCTCACCGGGGAGCTGTTTTTT
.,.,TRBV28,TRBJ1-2,CASSLREGEGVDYGYTF,TGTGCCAGCAGTTTACGAGAGGGTGAAGGTGTGGACTATGGCTACACCTTC
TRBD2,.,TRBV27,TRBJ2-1,CASSPRLAGGGNEQFF,TGTGCCAGCAGTCCCAGACTAGCGGGAGGGGGCAATGAGCAGTTCTTC
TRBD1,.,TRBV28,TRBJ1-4,CASSTDRVREKLFF,TGTGCCAGCAGCACGGACAGGGTACGGGAAAAACTGTTTTTT
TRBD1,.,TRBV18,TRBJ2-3,CASSPSPGGTDTQYF,TGTGCCAGCTCACCAAGTCCAGGGGGAACAGATACGCAGTATTTT
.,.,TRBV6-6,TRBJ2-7,CASRSGQRIEEYF,TGTGCCAGCAGGTCGGGACAAAGGATTGAGGAGTACTTC
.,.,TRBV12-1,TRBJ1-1,CASSFEKGRQNTEAFF,TGTGCCAGCAGCTTTGAAAAGGGGCGGCAGAACACTGAAGCTTTCTTT
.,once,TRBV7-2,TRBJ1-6,CASSKTTGVNSPLHF,TGTGCCAGCAGCAAAACGACGGGGGTCAATTCACCCCTCCACTTT
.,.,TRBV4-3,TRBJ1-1,CASSPHRAFKASEAFF,TGCGCCAGCAGCCCGCACAGGGCGTTTAAAGCTTCTGAAGCTTTCTTT
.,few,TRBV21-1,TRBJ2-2,CASSEQGTSGELFF,TGTGCCAGCAGCGAACAGGGTACATCAGGGGAGCTGTTTTTT
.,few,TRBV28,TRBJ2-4,CASNKRVVAKNIQYF,TGTGCCAGCAATAAGCGGGTGGTAGCCAAAAACATTCAGTACTTC
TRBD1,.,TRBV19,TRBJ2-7,CASSSGQGSYEQYF,TGTGCCAGTTCCTCGGGACAGGGATCCTACGAGCAGTACTTC
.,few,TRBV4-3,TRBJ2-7,CASSQELSARGGSYEQYF,TGCGCCAGCAGCCAAGAATTATCTGCCCGAGGGGGCTCCTACGAGCAGTACTTC
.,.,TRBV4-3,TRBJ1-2,CASSQDSRQGYGYTF,TGCGCCAGCAGCCAAGATTCACGGCAGGGCTATGGCTACACCTTC
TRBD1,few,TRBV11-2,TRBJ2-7,CASSLQGVSYEQYF,TGTGCCAGCAGCTTACAGGGGGTGTCCTACGAGCAGTACTTC
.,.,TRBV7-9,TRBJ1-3,CASSSTGNTIYF,TGTGCCAGCAGCTCCACTGGAAACACCATATATTTT
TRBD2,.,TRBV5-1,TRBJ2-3,CASSQAGGPKTQYF,TGCGCCAGCAGCCAGGCGGGGGGGCCAAAAACGCAGTATTTT
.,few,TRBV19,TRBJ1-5,CASSRTPRGNQPQHF,TGTGCCAGTAGCAGAACTCCGCGAGGGAATCAGCCCCAGCATTTT
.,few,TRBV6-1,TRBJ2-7,CASSGTTGSNEQYF,TGTGCCAGCAGTGGAACCACAGGGTCGAACGAGCAGTACTTC
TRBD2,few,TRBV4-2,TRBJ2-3,CASSHTGTSGSTDTQYF,TGTGCCAGCAGCCACACTGGGACTAGCGGGAGTACAGATACGCAGTATTTT
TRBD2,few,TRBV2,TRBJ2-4,CASSARQRGALKNIQYF,TGTGCCAGCAGCGCGCGGCAGCGGGGGGCTCTCAAAAACATTCAGTACTTC
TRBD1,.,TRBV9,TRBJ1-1,CASSVTGVNTEAFF,TGTGCCAGCAGCGTGACAGGGGTGAACACTGAAGCTTTCTTT
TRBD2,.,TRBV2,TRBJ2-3,CASRHTTQRGWGTDTQYF,TGTGCCAGCAGGCATACCACGCAGCGGGGGTGGGGCACAGATACGCAGTATTTT
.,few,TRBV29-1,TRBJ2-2,CSVVGVTGELFF,TGCAGCGTTGTCGGGGTCACCGGGGAGCTGTTTTTT
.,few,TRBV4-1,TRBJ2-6,CASSQVGREVANVLTF,TGCGCCAGCAGCCAAGTCGGCAGGGAGGTTGCCAACGTCCTGACTTTC
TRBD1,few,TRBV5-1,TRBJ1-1,CASSYTGVNTEAFF,TGCGCCAGCAGTTACACAGGGGTGAACACTGAAGCTTTCTTT
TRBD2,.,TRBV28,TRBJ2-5,CASSLAGGPGETQYF,TGTGCCAGCAGTTTAGCGGGAGGGCCAGGGGAGACCCAGTACTTC
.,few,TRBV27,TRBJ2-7,CASSIGLAHEQYF,TGTGCCAGCAGTATTGGGCTAGCCCACGAGCAGTACTTC
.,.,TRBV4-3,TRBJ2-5,CASSRLLGGRQETQYF,TGCGCCAGCAGCCGGCTTCTCGGCGGTAGGCAAGAGACCCAGTACTTC
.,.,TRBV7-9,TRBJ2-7,CASSINSYEQYF,TGTGCCAGCAGCATTAACTCCTACGAGCAGTACTTC
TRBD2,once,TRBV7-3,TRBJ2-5,CASSSVRGGRETQYF,TGTGCCAGCAGCTCGGTTAGGGGAGGGAGAGAGACCCAGTACTTC
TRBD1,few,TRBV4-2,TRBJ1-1,CASSPGRQGKNTEAFF,TGTGCCAGCAGCCCGGGGAGACAGGGGAAGAACACTGAAGCTTTCTTT
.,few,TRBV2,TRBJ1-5,CASSEYREGNQPQHF,TGTGCCAGCAGTGAATACAGGGAGGGGAATCAGCCCCAGCATTTT
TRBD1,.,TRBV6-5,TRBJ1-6,CASRGRGLQALHF,TGTGCCAGCAGGGGCAGGGGGCTTCAGGCCCTCCACTTT
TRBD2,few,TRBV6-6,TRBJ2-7,CASSFPGLAGVGEQYF,TGTGCCAGCAGTTTCCCAGGACTAGCGGGAGTAGGCGAGCAGTACTTC
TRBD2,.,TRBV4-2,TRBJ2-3,CASRESGGAIFTDTQYF,TGTGCCAGCAGGGAAAGCGGGGGGGCCATTTTCACAGATACGCAGTATTTT
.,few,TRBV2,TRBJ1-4,CASSYRALNEKLFF,TGTGCCAGCAGTTACAGGGCCCTTAATGAAAAACTGTTTTTT
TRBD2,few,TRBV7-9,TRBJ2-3,CASSRLGEGRTDTQYF,TGTGCCAGCAGCCGTTTAGGGGAGGGACGCACAGATACGCAGTATTTT
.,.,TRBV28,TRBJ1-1,CASSSPGGENTEAFF,TGTGCCAGCAGTTCCCCCGGGGGGGAGAACACTGAAGCTTTCTTT
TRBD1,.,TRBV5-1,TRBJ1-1,CASSSQTGVNTEAFF,TGCGCCAGCAGCTCGCAGACAGGGGTTAACACTGAAGCTTTCTTT
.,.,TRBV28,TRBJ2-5,CASSLGLEAETQYF,TGTGCCAGCAGCCTGGGACTGGAGGCGGAGACCCAGTACTTC
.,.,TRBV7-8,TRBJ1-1,CASSPGHLSGATEAFF,TGTGCCAGCAGCCCAGGTCATCTATCAGGGGCCACTGAAGCTTTCTTT
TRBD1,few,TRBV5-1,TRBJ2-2,CASSPGTGDTGELFF,TGCGCCAGCAGTCCCGGGACAGGGGACACCGGGGAGCTGTTTTTT
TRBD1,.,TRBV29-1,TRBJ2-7,CSVARQGNSYEQYF,TGCAGCGTTGCACGACAGGGTAACTCCTACGAGCAGTACTTC
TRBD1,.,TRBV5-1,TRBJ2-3,CASSWDSFETADTQYF,TGCGCCAGCAGCTGGGACAGTTTTGAGACGGCAGATACGCAGTATTTT